The clone carrying this T cell receptor beta chain was seen more than once but under ten times. The antigen is unknown. The data were obtained in a study of T cell repertoires in cytomegalovirus infection. Points from the study as a whole: Dominating the ex vivo response were TCR beta clonotypes that were CMV-specific and HLA-C-restricted.

The germline gives CDR1 SGDLS, CDR2 YYNGEE. The CDR3 is 17 residues long. The V segment lost 2 bases and the J segment 3 bases; nucleotides outside the gene matches: 9. TCRdb passed the reads through MiXCR, listing each CDR3 protein once. The repertoire holds about 140,000 distinct CDR3 sequences, with under 8.5% as singletons. Sequenced input: PBMCs. The sequence derives from a human donor in good health (CMV status not recorded). Some clones in this sample may be carry-over from other donors' samples. This chain joins TRBV9 and TRBJ2-1; TRBD2 agrees at 9 bases. Written as DNA, the CDR3 is TGTGCCAGCAGCGTTAGCCATAGCGGGGGACACTACAATGAGCAGTTCTTC. Protein product: CASSVSHSGGHYNEQFF.